This T cell receptor beta chain was found in a study of cytomegalovirus exposure and HLA in healthy donors. Trimming took off 3 bases at V and 8 bases at J, with 16 bases between the two ends. The CDR3 spans 13 residues. Germline lookup yields CDR1 SQVTM and CDR2 ANQGSEA. PCR employed 60 Vbeta and 13 Jbeta primers. This table comes from immunoSEQ multiplex PCR, and its TCRdb copy is limited to in-frame clones, with some not included. The sample records 130,000 to 150,000 clones, about four fifths being singletons. The sample comprised PBMCs. The chain uses TRBV29-1 and TRBJ2-5; the D gene is possibly TRBD2 (6 bases). This sequence was found in a man under 40 in good health and CMV-seropositive. The CDR3 nucleotides read TGCAGCGTTGACGCCGGGGGATTAGATACCCAGTACTTC. Amino acids: CSVDAGGLDTQYF.